The 17 T cell receptor beta chains listed next were all sequenced from one sample in a study of T cell changes during pregnancy in multiple sclerosis. The method was immunoSEQ multiplex PCR; TCRdb's version includes in-frame clones alone and lacks a portion of them. The sample shows fewer than 90,000 clones, 85% to 95% of them seen only once. The input for sequencing was peripheral blood, taken in the third trimester of pregnancy. These receptors all come from a female donor in good health, enrolled as a control in a pregnancy study.

The rearrangement joins TRBV5-1 to TRBJ2-1; possibly TRBD1 for D (5 bases). V gave up 0 bases and J gave up 7 bases, with 17 bases separating them. The CDR3 is made up of 16 amino acids. Germline V gives CDR1 SGHRS, CDR2 YFSETQ. The CDR3 sequence: CASSLEGILYWNEQFF. The CDR3 region has the DNA TGCGCCAGCAGCTTGGAGGGGATTCTATATTGGAATGAGCAGTTCTTC.

J is TRBJ1-2 and V is TRBV28; no clear D gene. CDR1 and CDR2 (germline): MDHEN, SYDVKM. The germline V and J ends were trimmed by 5 bases and 0 bases, with 7 bases remaining between them. This CDR3 contains 13 residues. The CDR3 sequence is CASSMSPNYGYTF. CDR3 bases: TGTGCCAGCAGTATGAGCCCTAACTATGGCTACACCTTC.

The V gene is TRBV7-9, the J gene TRBJ2-1; weak D call: TRBD2 (5 bases). V gave up 5 bases and J gave up 0 bases, with 11 bases separating them. Per germline, CDR1 SEHNR and CDR2 FQNEAQ (reference sequence). CDR3 length: 15 amino acids. In DNA, the CDR3 is TGTGCCAGCAGCCATACCCGGGACTCCTACAATGAGCAGTTCTTC. This translates into CASSHTRDSYNEQFF.

CDR3 nucleotides: TGTGCCAGCAGCTTGTTGACAAATTCCTACGAGCAGTACTTC. Its translation is CASSLLTNSYEQYF. V usage is TRBV5-5 and J usage is TRBJ2-7; no definite D call. The CDR3 runs 14 residues. Germline loops: CDR1 SGHKS, CDR2 YYEKEE (reference sequence). Trimming removed 1 base at V and 1 base at J, with 9 bases between.

The J gene is TRBJ1-2, the V gene TRBV5-4; D remains ambiguous. The CDR3 is 17 residues long. Trimming cost V 4 bases and J 1 base, with 20 bases left between them. Germline V CDR1 and CDR2: SGHNT, YYREEE (reference sequence). Written as DNA, the CDR3 is TGTGCCAGCAGCACGCAAAAGGGCCTGGCGGGTAACTATGGCTACACCTTC. Translating gives CASSTQKGLAGNYGYTF.

The genes are TRBV11-2 and TRBJ2-7, with no clear D. Germline assignment: CDR1 SGHAT and CDR2 FQNNGV. This CDR3 comprises 14 residues. V lost 1 base to trimming and J lost 4 bases, with 11 bases between them. The CDR3 DNA follows: TGTGCCAGCAGCTTAGTAGGCGGTGGTTACGAGCAGTACTTC. Translated, it gives CASSLVGGGYEQYF.

The chain joins TRBV1 to TRBJ2-7; no DNA check was done on the table's D call, TRBD2. TRBV1 is a documented pseudogene. This CDR3 is 15 amino acids long. The CDR3 bases are TGCACCAGCAGCGCCGGGGGACCCTTCACCTACGAGCAGTACTTC. Translation: CTSSAGGPFTYEQYF.

This sequence joins TRBV29-1 and TRBJ2-5; 10 bases match TRBD1. The CDR3 loop spans 18 amino acids. In germline, CDR1 is SQVTM, CDR2 ANQGSEA. Losses at the gene ends were 7 bases for V and 1 base for J; bases not matched to a gene: 18. The CDR3 loop reads CSAMGQGFAGGPQETQYF. The CDR3 bases are TGCAGCGCCATGGGACAGGGGTTTGCGGGAGGACCCCAAGAGACCCAGTACTTC.

This clone has just a few counts. V usage is TRBV30 and J usage is TRBJ1-4; maybe TRBD1 (5 bases). CDR1 is GTSNPN and CDR2 is SVGIG in the germline V gene (reference sequence). This CDR3 contains 11 residues. V was shortened by 8 bases and J by 6 bases, with 10 bases between the two germline ends. As DNA, the CDR3 is TGTGCCGGAGGGGATGATGAAAAACTGTTTTTT. Translation gives CAGGDDEKLFF.

The rearrangement joins TRBV5-4 to TRBJ2-7; D uncertain. CDR1 is SGHNT, CDR2 YYREEE, per germline (reference sequence). Trimming pared 2 bases from V and 4 bases from J, leaving 19 bases between. CDR3 length: 16 residues. As DNA, the CDR3 is TGTGCCAGCAGCTTAGCCCACCAAACTCTCCAATACGAGCAGTACTTC. This codes for CASSLAHQTLQYEQYF.

The CDR3, as DNA: TGCGCCAGCAGCTTCACACAGACCAACTACGAGCAGTACTTC. This translates into CASSFTQTNYEQYF. The chain links TRBV5-1 to TRBJ2-7; unclear D gene. The CDR3 is 14 amino acids. V was shortened by 2 bases and J by 3 bases, with 12 bases between the two germline ends. Germline CDR1 reads SGHRS; CDR2 reads YFSETQ.

The chain uses TRBV28 and TRBJ1-5; possibly TRBD1 for D (5 bases). The germline V gene encodes CDR1 MDHEN and CDR2 SYDVKM. The CDR3 is 13 residues long. V was shortened by 11 bases and J by 3 bases, with 14 bases between the two germline ends. In DNA, the CDR3 is TGTGCCGCCACATGGGGCGACAATCAGCCCCAGCATTTT. Protein product: CAATWGDNQPQHF.

The chain joins TRBV29-1 to TRBJ2-1; 7 bases align to TRBD2. Per germline, CDR1 SQVTM and CDR2 ANQGSEA. The trim removed 6 bases at V and 2 bases at J, leaving 7 bases unmatched. The CDR3 is 14 residues long. CDR3 amino acids: CSVRGRGAYNEQFF. CDR3 DNA: TGCAGCGTGCGCGGGAGAGGGGCCTACAATGAGCAGTTCTTC.

The genes are TRBV5-5 and TRBJ1-2, with D uncertain. The CDR3 extends over 13 amino acids. The V end was cut by 4 bases, the J end by 3 bases, with 10 bases between. Germline lookup yields CDR1 SGHKS and CDR2 YYEKEE (reference sequence). This chain's CDR3 is CASSAQDYYGYTF. Here the CDR3 DNA reads TGTGCCAGCAGCGCCCAGGACTACTATGGCTACACCTTC.

In this sample, this clone turned up once. The rearrangement joins TRBV4-1 to TRBJ2-7, with a possible D match to TRBD1 (6 bases). The CDR3 totals 16 residues. The germline V and J ends were trimmed by 0 bases and 5 bases, with 17 bases remaining between them. From germline, CDR1 is MGHRA and CDR2 YSYEKL. The CDR3 DNA is TGCGCCAGCAGCCAAGATAGAGGACGACAGGTCAACGAGCAGTACTTC. This sequence encodes CASSQDRGRQVNEQYF.

This sequence joins TRBV2 and TRBJ2-3; 7 bases align to TRBD2. From germline, CDR1 is SNHLY and CDR2 FYNNEI. V shed 4 bases and J 0 bases; nucleotides not matched to a gene: 13. The CDR3 length is 18 residues. CDR3 sequence: CASSGLWGGTRSTDTQYF. CDR3 sequence (DNA): TGTGCCAGCAGTGGGTTGTGGGGAGGGACTCGTAGCACAGATACGCAGTATTTT. The full variable domain, rest sourced from reference TRBV2 and TRBJ2-3, is EPEVTQTPSHQVTQMGQEVILRCVPISNHLYFYWYRQILGQKVEFLVSFYNNEISEKSEIFDDQFSVERPDGSNFTLKIRSTKLEDSAMYFCASSGLWGGTRSTDTQYFGPGTRLTVL.

This sequence joins TRBV27 and TRBJ2-1; no firm D call. Per germline, CDR1 MNHEY and CDR2 SMNVEV (reference sequence). The CDR3 loop spans 11 amino acids. Trimming took off 5 bases at V and 5 bases at J, with 4 bases between the two ends. The CDR3: CASSQNNEQFF. Here the CDR3 DNA reads TGTGCCAGCAGTCAAAACAATGAGCAGTTCTTC.